The 7 T cell receptor beta chains below all came from one sample that was sequenced in a study of blood T cell repertoires in COVID-19. Libraries were prepared by immunoSEQ multiplex PCR; TCRdb keeps only in-frame clonotypes and omits some of them. The table records roughly 200,000 clones, more than 70% of them present only once. Input material: peripheral blood. The receptors stem from a man aged 35 to 55 with active or convalescent COVID-19.

CDR3 residues: CASRGGLTEAFF. In DNA form, the CDR3 reads TGTGCCAGCAGGGGAGGATTGACTGAAGCTTTCTTT. This rearrangement joins TRBV2 to TRBJ1-1; D unclear. In germline, CDR1 is SNHLY, CDR2 FYNNEI. Trimming stripped 6 bases from V and 5 bases from J, with 10 bases between. This CDR3 has 12 residues.

V usage is TRBV4-1 and J usage is TRBJ2-1, with 9 positions matching TRBD2. Germline V lookup: CDR1 MGHRA, CDR2 YSYEKL. The CDR3 has 20 residues. V was clipped by 0 bases and J by 9 bases; unmatched bases: 21. The CDR3 coding sequence is TGCGCCAGCAGCCAAGATAGCGTTCGTGGGAGGCGGGAGGGAACTGGTGAGCAGTTCTTC. Residues: CASSQDSVRGRREGTGEQFF.

The CDR3 is CASSPYSAYNEQFF. CDR3 in DNA: TGTGCCAGCAGCCCCTATAGCGCGTACAATGAGCAGTTCTTC. The chain couples TRBV3-1 (or the pseudogene TRBV3-2) to TRBJ2-1; TRBD2 is a possible D gene (5 bases). Trimming took off 4 bases at V and 4 bases at J, with 11 bases between the two ends. This CDR3 contains 14 residues. CDR1 and CDR2 (germline): LGHDT, YNNKEL (reference sequence).

This chain connects TRBV6-4 to TRBJ2-6; 9 bases fit TRBD1. The CDR3 runs to 17 residues. The V gene's germline CDR1 is MRHNA and CDR2 SNTAGT. With V trimmed by 2 bases and J by 4 bases, 6 bases remained unmatched. The CDR3 DNA reads TGTGCCAGCAGTGACACAGGGACAGGGTCCGGGGCCAACGTCCTGACTTTC. This translates into CASSDTGTGSGANVLTF.

The V gene is TRBV4-1, the J gene TRBJ2-7; D is unclear. The CDR3 runs to 13 residues. V was trimmed by 1 base and J by 3 bases, leaving 7 bases between them. Germline V lookup: CDR1 MGHRA, CDR2 YSYEKL. CDR3 region: CASSQGEYYEQYF. The DNA for the CDR3 is TGCGCCAGCAGCCAAGGCGAATACTACGAGCAGTACTTC.

The gene calls are TRBV29-1 and TRBJ1-1, with 11 bases matching TRBD1. The CDR3 sequence is 15 residues long. V gave up 7 bases and J gave up 7 bases; unmatched junction bases: 14. Per germline, CDR1 SQVTM and CDR2 ANQGSEA. The chain's CDR3 is CSGWGQGGERSEAFF. For the CDR3, the DNA is TGCAGCGGATGGGGACAGGGGGGCGAGAGAAGTGAAGCTTTCTTT.

The chain recombines TRBV29-1 with TRBJ1-1; D perhaps matches TRBD1 (6 bases). Germline V gene data show CDR1 as SQVTM and CDR2 as ANQGSEA. V gave up 6 bases and J gave up 1 base, with 12 bases separating them. The CDR3 is made up of 13 amino acids. As DNA, the CDR3 is TGCAGCGTCGCGACAGGAACGAACACTGAAGCTTTCTTT. Translation: CSVATGTNTEAFF.